Following are 25 T cell receptor beta chains from one sample sequenced in a study of blood T cell repertoires in COVID-19. Measured with immunoSEQ multiplex PCR; TCRdb has only the in-frame clones, and not every one. The table includes 390,000 or so clones, 89% detected once. The sequencing sample was made of peripheral blood. These receptors came from a woman aged 25 to 39 with COVID-19, enrolled during active disease.

The genes are TRBV11-3 and TRBJ2-7; a possible D gene is TRBD1 (5 bases). Looked up from germline, CDR1 is SGHNT and CDR2 is YENEEA. V was pared by 5 bases and J by 2 bases, with 13 bases between. The CDR3 loop spans 14 amino acids. CDR3 protein: CASSPGHGAYEQYV. In DNA form, the CDR3 reads TGTGCCAGCAGCCCAGGACATGGGGCCTACGAGCAGTACGTC.

V usage is TRBV3-1 (or the pseudogene TRBV3-2) and J usage is TRBJ2-7; D is undetermined. This CDR3 comprises 14 residues. With 3 bases removed from V and 0 bases from J, the gap between germline ends came to 9 bases. The germline CDR1 and CDR2 sequences are LGHDT and YNNKEL (reference sequence). Here the CDR3 reads CASSHNFISYEQYV. DNA of the CDR3: TGTGCCAGCAGCCATAACTTCATCTCCTACGAGCAGTACGTC.

This clone has a single count. The chain recombines TRBV14 with TRBJ1-1, with D maybe TRBD1 (5 bases). The CDR3 has 13 amino acids. The germline V gene encodes CDR1 SGHDN and CDR2 FVKESK. Trimming stripped 0 bases from V and 11 bases from J, with 13 bases between. CDR3 nucleotides: TGTGCCAGCAGCCAAGATTTTTTAGGGGATGCTTTCTTT. This translates into CASSQDFLGDAFF.

V usage is TRBV5-4 and J usage is TRBJ1-3; 10 nucleotides align to TRBD1. The germline CDR1 and CDR2 sequences are SGHNT and YYREEE (reference sequence). The CDR3 is 15 residues long. The trim removed 9 bases at V and 8 bases at J, leaving 14 bases unmatched. The CDR3 is CATSPVPGQGYTIYF. The CDR3 region has the DNA TGTGCCACCTCCCCAGTTCCGGGACAGGGGTACACCATATATTTT.

The gene calls are TRBV30 and TRBJ2-2; the D gene is possibly TRBD1 (6 bases). Germline lookup yields CDR1 GTSNPN and CDR2 SVGIG (reference sequence). The CDR3 has 15 residues. Trimming removed 2 bases at V and 5 bases at J, with 15 bases between. This CDR3 is CAWSLRAGATGELFF. CDR3 nucleotide sequence: TGTGCCTGGAGTCTCCGGGCAGGGGCGACCGGGGAGCTGTTTTTT.

This clone was detected a few times. This chain uses TRBV4-1 with TRBJ2-2; TRBD2 aligns across 7 bases. V lost 5 bases to trimming and J lost 5 bases; unmatched junction nucleotides: 14. The CDR3 contains 17 residues. Germline CDR1 reads MGHRA; CDR2 reads YSYEKL. The chain's CDR3 is CASSARGAAGDTGELFF. The CDR3 nucleotides are TGCGCCAGCAGCGCCCGAGGGGCTGCGGGGGATACCGGGGAGCTGTTTTTT.

The chain joins TRBV19 to TRBJ2-1, with TRBD2 identical over 11 bases. Per germline, CDR1 LNHDA and CDR2 SQIVND (reference sequence). Germline trimming cut 4 bases from V and 2 bases from J; bases unmatched to any gene: 7. This CDR3 contains 17 residues. The chain's CDR3 is CASSSGLAGGTYNEQFF. For the CDR3, the DNA is TGTGCCAGTAGTAGCGGTCTAGCGGGAGGCACCTACAATGAGCAGTTCTTC.

The chain combines TRBV18 with TRBJ2-5; no reliable D call. Trimming cost V 3 bases and J 2 bases, with 7 bases left between them. The CDR3 covers 13 residues. Germline-derived CDR1 and CDR2 are KGHSH and LQKENI. The CDR3 loop is CASSPTQQETQYF. Here the CDR3 DNA reads TGTGCCAGCTCACCGACTCAACAAGAGACCCAGTACTTC. Together with reference TRBV18 and TRBJ2-5, the CDR3 gives the full variable domain: NAGVMQNPRHLVRRRGQEARLRCSPMKGHSHVYWYRQLPEEGLKFMVYLQKENIIDESGMPKERFSAEFPKEGPSILRIQQVVRGDSAAYFCASSPTQQETQYFGPGTRLLVL.

The rearrangement links TRBV5-1 to TRBJ2-5; 8 bases map to TRBD2. Germline V gene data show CDR1 as SGHRS and CDR2 as YFSETQ. This CDR3 spans 17 amino acids. V lost 5 bases to trimming and J lost 4 bases; unmatched junction nucleotides: 16. The DNA of the CDR3 is TGCGCCAGCAGGCCCCGGACTTTACGGGAGGGCGGAGAGACCCAGTACTTC. Encoded protein: CASRPRTLREGGETQYF.

This chain links TRBV27 with TRBJ1-6, with TRBD1 identical over 10 bases. V lost 0 bases, J lost 6 bases, and 5 bases stayed unmatched. CDR1 and CDR2 from the germline V gene are MNHEY and SMNVEV (reference sequence). The CDR3 covers 17 residues. The CDR3 loop is CASSLSRDRGGNSPLHF. In nucleotides, the CDR3 is TGTGCCAGCAGTTTATCCCGGGACAGGGGCGGTAATTCACCCCTCCACTTT.

CDR3 bases: TGTGCCTGGAGTGAGGGGGTCTACGAGCAGTACGTC. Its translation: CAWSEGVYEQYV. V gene TRBV30 combines with J gene TRBJ2-7; weak D call: TRBD1 (6 bases). The CDR3 has 12 amino acids. The V gene's germline CDR1 is GTSNPN and CDR2 SVGIG (reference sequence). V was shortened by 1 base and J by 3 bases, with 7 bases between the two germline ends.

V gene TRBV6-6 combines with J gene TRBJ2-1, with TRBD2 identical over 9 bases. Germline loops: CDR1 MNHNY, CDR2 SVGAGI (reference sequence). V gave up 5 bases and J gave up 5 bases; unmatched junction bases: 7. The CDR3 has 15 amino acids. CDR3 sequence: CASSPLAGRHNEQFF. CDR3 in DNA: TGTGCCAGCAGTCCCCTAGCGGGGCGGCACAATGAGCAGTTCTTC.

This chain uses TRBV28 with TRBJ1-2; maybe TRBD1 (5 bases). V dropped 6 bases and J dropped 0 bases, with 20 bases sitting between them. The CDR3 has 17 amino acids. Per germline, CDR1 MDHEN and CDR2 SYDVKM. This chain's CDR3 is CASRTTGGRVANYGYTF. The CDR3 DNA reads as TGTGCCAGCAGGACTACAGGCGGGAGGGTAGCTAACTATGGCTACACCTTC.

The DNA of the CDR3 is TGCAGCGTTGGGTGGTTAGCGGGAAGCACAGATACGCAGTATTTT. It translates to CSVGWLAGSTDTQYF. The chain recombines TRBV29-1 with TRBJ2-3, with TRBD2 matching over 8 bases. This CDR3 is built from 15 residues. Unmatched junction bases numbered 6, after V lost 4 bases and J lost 0 bases. Per the germline V gene, CDR1 is SQVTM and CDR2 is ANQGSEA.

The J gene is TRBJ1-1, the V gene TRBV19; possibly TRBD1 for D (6 bases). The germline V and J ends were trimmed by 2 bases and 6 bases, with 16 bases remaining between them. CDR1 and CDR2 from the germline V gene are LNHDA and SQIVND (reference sequence). The CDR3 has 15 residues. The CDR3 coding sequence is TGTGCCAGTAGTATACGACAGGCCCTAAGCCCTGAAGCTTTCTTT. Translation gives CASSIRQALSPEAFF. Complete variable domain (other parts from reference TRBV19 and TRBJ1-1): DGGITQSPKYLFRKEGQNVTLSCEQNLNHDAMYWYRQDPGQGLRLIYYSQIVNDFQKGDIAEGYSVSREKKESFPLTVTSAQKNPTAFYLCASSIRQALSPEAFFGQGTRLTVV.

The chain uses TRBV7-2 and TRBJ2-5, with TRBD2 identical over 13 bases. CDR3 length: 15 amino acids. Germline CDR1 and CDR2: SGHTA and FQGNSA. Losses at the gene ends were 5 bases for V and 4 bases for J; bases not matched to a gene: 4. The CDR3 reads CASSKGLAGVETQYF. The CDR3 region has the DNA TGTGCCAGCAGCAAAGGACTAGCGGGAGTAGAGACCCAGTACTTC.

This clone showed up just a few times. The chain combines TRBV2 with TRBJ2-3; the D is unclear. Looked up from germline, CDR1 is SNHLY and CDR2 is FYNNEI. V dropped 3 bases and J dropped 4 bases, with 11 bases sitting between them. The CDR3 loop spans 14 amino acids. CDR3 sequence (DNA): TGTGCCAGCAGTGAGCTAGGTCCGTCAGATACGCAGTATTTT. Translated, it gives CASSELGPSDTQYF.

This sequence joins TRBV6-5 and TRBJ1-5; 7 bases line up with TRBD1. Losses at the gene ends were 6 bases for V and 2 bases for J; bases not matched to a gene: 4. The length of the CDR3 is 14 residues. In germline, CDR1 is MNHEY, CDR2 SVGAGI. The CDR3 spells CASRPQGGNQPQHF. The CDR3 DNA reads TGTGCCAGCAGACCCCAGGGGGGCAATCAGCCCCAGCATTTT.

J is TRBJ2-3 and V is TRBV10-2, with a weak D call TRBD2 (5 bases). Trimming removed 4 bases from V and 2 bases from J, with 10 bases in between. The CDR3 spans 14 residues. Looked up from germline, CDR1 is WSHSY and CDR2 is SAAADI. CDR3 in DNA: TGCGCCAGCAGTGCGGGGTCGGCCACAGATACGCAGTATTTT. Its protein product is CASSAGSATDTQYF.

The chain carries TRBV7-8 and TRBJ1-1; 7 nucleotides align to TRBD1. The CDR3 extends over 15 amino acids. The germline V gene encodes CDR1 SGHVS and CDR2 FQNEAQ. The ends lost 5 bases at V and 1 base at J; junction bases unmatched: 7. CDR3 sequence reads: CASSRETGWNTEAFF. The CDR3 DNA reads as TGTGCCAGCAGCCGAGAGACAGGGTGGAACACTGAAGCTTTCTTT.

The chain joins TRBV6-5 to TRBJ2-2, with a weak D call TRBD1 (6 bases). Looked up from germline, CDR1 is MNHEY and CDR2 is SVGAGI. CDR3 length: 15 residues. Deletions cut 1 base from V and 4 bases from J, with 10 bases between. The chain's CDR3 is CASSYWGQSTGELFF. As DNA, the CDR3 is TGTGCCAGCAGTTACTGGGGGCAGAGCACCGGGGAGCTGTTTTTT.

V is TRBV5-3 and J is TRBJ2-4; TRBD2 agrees at 13 bases. Being an ORF, TRBV5-3 has a function that is uncertain. The CDR3 runs 18 residues. J was trimmed by 0 bases and V by 2 bases; bases with no gene match: 5. CDR3 bases: TGTGCCAGAAGCTTAGGACTAGCGGGGGAGAGAGCCAAAAACATTCAGTACTTC. Translation: CARSLGLAGERAKNIQYF.

This chain uses TRBV6-4 with TRBJ2-3; D possibly corresponds to TRBD2 (6 bases). Trimming removed 7 bases from V and 5 bases from J, with 22 bases in between. CDR3 length: 16 residues. Germline V gives CDR1 MRHNA, CDR2 SNTAGT. The CDR3 region has the DNA TGTGCCAGCATACTCGGTCGGGCGGGGTCTTTAGATACGCAGTATTTT. The encoded protein is CASILGRAGSLDTQYF.

This clone was found once. The rearrangement uses TRBV6-2 or TRBV6-3 and TRBJ1-6; possible D gene TRBD1, 5 bases. The germline V and J ends were trimmed by 5 bases and 6 bases, with 11 bases remaining between them. This CDR3 has 14 residues. The germline V gene encodes CDR1 MNHEY and CDR2 SVGEGT. This CDR3 reads CASSQQAFNSPLHF. The CDR3 nucleotides read TGTGCCAGCAGTCAACAGGCGTTTAATTCACCCCTCCACTTT.

The chain is built from TRBV5-1 and TRBJ2-2; 9 bases agree with TRBD1. The length of the CDR3 is 16 residues. J gave up 4 bases and V 4 bases, and 8 bases lay outside the gene matches. CDR1 and CDR2 (germline): SGHRS, YFSETQ. The CDR3 region is CASSPGQGLGTGELFF. As DNA, the CDR3 is TGCGCCAGCAGCCCAGGACAGGGGCTTGGCACCGGGGAGCTGTTTTTT.